The 29 T cell receptor beta chains below come from one sample, sequenced in a study of regulatory dendritic cells for organ transplantation. Produced via immunoSEQ multiplex PCR; TCRdb's table is partial and in-frame only. The profile shows just under 30,000 clones, about three quarters of them singletons. The sequenced material came from memory CD4+ T cells from blood. Subset in this sample: CD45RO+ memory T cells. The receptor source for this set is a human donor in good health.

This clone was seen just once. The chain recombines TRBV7-2 with TRBJ2-1; TRBD1 matches at 8 bases. The trim removed 9 bases at V and 7 bases at J, leaving 11 bases unmatched. Germline lookup yields CDR1 SGHTA and CDR2 FQGNSA. This CDR3 contains 14 residues. CDR3 sequence reads: CASLRTGLVNEQFF. The CDR3 nucleotides are TGTGCCAGTTTAAGGACAGGGCTGGTAAATGAGCAGTTCTTC.

The gene calls are TRBV11-1 and TRBJ2-2; 8 bases are shared with TRBD1. CDR1 is SGHAT and CDR2 is FQDESV in the germline V gene (reference sequence). The junction had 10 bases not matched to a gene; V was cut back by 5 bases and J by 2 bases. The CDR3 spans 17 residues. CDR3 DNA: TGTGCCAGCAGCCCCGCTGGGGGACAGGCAAACACCGGGGAGCTGTTTTTT. It translates to CASSPAGGQANTGELFF.

The rearrangement links TRBV10-3 to TRBJ2-5; unclear D gene. The CDR3 loop spans 15 amino acids. CDR1 ENHRY and CDR2 SYGVKD come from the germline V gene. V lost 3 bases to trimming and J lost 5 bases, with 16 bases between them. CDR3: CAISDSSPGAETQYF. The CDR3 nucleotides read TGTGCCATCAGTGACTCCTCGCCCGGAGCGGAGACCCAGTACTTC.

This chain connects TRBV11-2 to TRBJ1-5; a possible D gene is TRBD1 (5 bases). Per the germline V gene, CDR1 is SGHAT and CDR2 is FQNNGV. The length of the CDR3 is 13 residues. V was pared by 1 base and J by 7 bases, with 8 bases between. CDR3: CASSLAQGQPQHF. CDR3 bases: TGTGCCAGCAGCTTAGCCCAGGGCCAGCCCCAGCATTTT.

The chain couples TRBV5-4 to TRBJ1-1; the match to TRBD1 covers 9 bases. J lost 10 bases, V lost 4 bases, and 8 bases had no gene match. CDR3 length: 13 residues. Germline CDR1 SGHNT, CDR2 YYREEE (reference sequence). The CDR3 nucleotides are TGTGCCAGCAGCCCCACCCCGGACAGGGGAGCTTTCTTT. It is translated as CASSPTPDRGAFF.

This clone was counted only a few times. The chain uses TRBV2 and TRBJ1-5; weak D call: TRBD1 (5 bases). V lost 5 bases to trimming and J lost 3 bases, with 14 bases between them. This CDR3 region has 15 residues. Germline CDR1 reads SNHLY; CDR2 reads FYNNEI. This CDR3 reads CASSWEGTTNQPQHF. CDR3 nucleotide sequence: TGTGCCAGCAGTTGGGAAGGGACGACCAATCAGCCCCAGCATTTT.

The chain joins TRBV9 to TRBJ2-1; unclear D gene. The V gene's germline CDR1 is SGDLS and CDR2 YYNGEE. CDR3 size: 12 residues. With 4 bases removed from V and 10 bases from J, the gap between germline ends came to 12 bases. CDR3: CASSPPVGEQFF. The CDR3 DNA sequence: TGTGCCAGCAGCCCCCCAGTGGGGGAGCAGTTCTTC.

This chain uses TRBV14 with TRBJ1-2, with a possible D match to TRBD1 (6 bases). V lost 3 bases and J 5 bases, leaving 16 bases between the germline ends. Germline V gene lookup returns CDR1 SGHDN and CDR2 FVKESK. The CDR3 is made up of 15 amino acids. DNA of the CDR3: TGTGCCAGCAGCCAGACCGCGGGGGCCCTATATGGCTACACCTTC. Encoded protein: CASSQTAGALYGYTF.

J is TRBJ1-2 and V is TRBV4-1, with D maybe TRBD1 (5 bases). This CDR3 has 18 residues. V was pared by 4 bases and J by 5 bases, with 26 bases between. Per germline, CDR1 MGHRA and CDR2 YSYEKL. The CDR3 sequence is CASSPMSFRGAEGYGYTF. The CDR3, as DNA: TGCGCCAGCAGCCCTATGAGTTTTCGCGGGGCCGAGGGGTATGGCTACACCTTC.

This chain uses TRBV18 with TRBJ2-5, with TRBD2 as a possible D gene (6 bases). Trimming cost V 3 bases and J 4 bases, with 18 bases left between them. The germline gives CDR1 KGHSH, CDR2 LQKENI. CDR3 length: 16 amino acids. CDR3 DNA: TGTGCCAGCTCACCGAATCAGCGGGCGACGGGAGAGACCCAGTACTTC. The encoded protein is CASSPNQRATGETQYF.

The count of this clone is one. The V gene is TRBV9, the J gene TRBJ2-1, with 7 bases identical to TRBD1. Per the germline V gene, CDR1 is SGDLS and CDR2 is YYNGEE. This CDR3 is 12 amino acids long. The V segment lost 3 bases and the J segment 7 bases; nucleotides outside the gene matches: 1. CDR3 in amino acids: CASSARGNEQFF. CDR3 sequence (DNA): TGTGCCAGCAGCGCCAGGGGGAATGAGCAGTTCTTC. Complete variable domain (other parts from reference TRBV9 and TRBJ2-1): DSGVTQTPKHLITATGQRVTLRCSPRSGDLSVYWYQQSLDQGLQFLIQYYNGEERAKGNILERFSAQQFPDLHSELNLSSLELGDSALYFCASSARGNEQFFGPGTRLTVL.

This sequence joins TRBV29-1 and TRBJ2-3, with D possibly called TRBD1 or TRBD2 (5 bases each). Germline V CDR1 and CDR2: SQVTM, ANQGSEA. The V end was cut by 3 bases, the J end by 4 bases, with 17 bases between. This CDR3 spans 15 amino acids. Here the CDR3 DNA reads TGCAGCGTTGAGTCCGTCGGACACGGGGCAGATACGCAGTATTTT. This sequence encodes CSVESVGHGADTQYF.

V gene TRBV7-9 combines with J gene TRBJ2-3; perhaps D is TRBD1 or TRBD2 (5 bases each). There are 14 residues in the CDR3. The germline gives CDR1 SEHNR, CDR2 FQNEAQ (reference sequence). Trimming removed 3 bases at V and 4 bases at J, with 11 bases between. CDR3 amino acids: CASSFIGDPDTQYF. The CDR3 coding sequence is TGTGCCAGCAGCTTTATCGGGGACCCAGATACGCAGTATTTT.

The chain recombines TRBV19 with TRBJ2-1; 7 positions agree with TRBD2. There are 15 residues in the CDR3. V trimming: 1 base; J trimming: 3 bases; junction bases outside the gene matches: 3. Germline values: CDR1 LNHDA, CDR2 SQIVND (reference sequence). CDR3 in amino acids: CASSIGLADYNEQFF. CDR3 in DNA: TGTGCCAGTAGTATAGGGCTAGCGGACTACAATGAGCAGTTCTTC.

The chain couples TRBV19 to TRBJ2-5, with D possibly being TRBD1 (6 bases). V was shortened by 7 bases and J by 1 base, with 13 bases between the two germline ends. Germline V gene sequence: CDR1 LNHDA, CDR2 SQIVND (reference sequence). This CDR3 spans 14 amino acids. CDR3: CASNVRGIQETQYF. CDR3 nucleotide sequence: TGTGCCAGTAATGTCAGGGGAATCCAAGAGACCCAGTACTTC. Full variable domain (rest looked up from reference TRBV19 and TRBJ2-5): DGGITQSPKYLFRKEGQNVTLSCEQNLNHDAMYWYRQDPGQGLRLIYYSQIVNDFQKGDIAEGYSVSREKKESFPLTVTSAQKNPTAFYLCASNVRGIQETQYFGPGTRLLVL.

The chain combines TRBV11-2 with TRBJ2-5; a weak D match, TRBD1 (6 bases). The V gene lost 6 bases and the J gene lost 0 bases, with 14 bases spanning the gap. CDR1 is SGHAT, CDR2 FQNNGV, per germline. The CDR3 runs 15 residues. The DNA for the CDR3 is TGTGCCAGCAGAGCTATCCGGGACAACCAAGAGACCCAGTACTTC. Protein sequence: CASRAIRDNQETQYF.

V usage is TRBV5-6 and J usage is TRBJ1-1, with 11 bases matching TRBD1. Germline V gene data show CDR1 as SGHDT and CDR2 as YYEEEE. This CDR3 is 13 amino acids long. V gave up 6 bases and J gave up 4 bases; unmatched junction bases: 2. In DNA form, the CDR3 reads TGTGCCAGCACGGGGACAGGGGGCACTGAAGCTTTCTTT. Its protein product is CASTGTGGTEAFF.

This clone was detected only once. The chain employs TRBV27 and TRBJ2-3, with TRBD2 matching 9 bases. The CDR3 extends over 14 amino acids. V dropped 7 bases and J dropped 2; count of bases not matched to a gene: 4. CDR1 and CDR2 from the germline V gene are MNHEY and SMNVEV (reference sequence). CDR3 DNA: TGTGCCAGCACACTAGCGGGTTCCACAGATACGCAGTATTTT. This gives the protein CASTLAGSTDTQYF.

The rearrangement links TRBV6-6 to TRBJ2-1; a possible D gene is TRBD1 (5 bases). Trimming removed 2 bases at V and 4 bases at J, with 12 bases between. The CDR3 totals 15 residues. Germline assignment: CDR1 MNHNY and CDR2 SVGAGI (reference sequence). Here the CDR3 reads CASSYDPDRYNEQFF. CDR3 coding DNA: TGTGCCAGCAGTTACGACCCCGACAGATACAATGAGCAGTTCTTC.

The chain combines TRBV11-2 with TRBJ1-1, with no clear D. The V and J ends lost 1 base and 0 bases respectively, with 9 bases between them. Germline V gives CDR1 SGHAT, CDR2 FQNNGV. There are 15 residues in the CDR3. In nucleotides, the CDR3 is TGTGCCAGCAGCTTAGGACATCGAGTGAACACTGAAGCTTTCTTT. Its protein product is CASSLGHRVNTEAFF.

J is TRBJ2-5 and V is TRBV20-1, with no clear D. Germline loops: CDR1 DFQATT, CDR2 SNEGSKA (reference sequence). Trimming removed 7 bases at V and 5 bases at J, with 11 bases between. CDR3 length: 11 amino acids. The CDR3 sequence: CSVGSSETQYF. In nucleotides, the CDR3 is TGCAGTGTCGGTAGCTCGGAGACCCAGTACTTC.

CDR3 in amino acids: CASRDRANPYNEQFF. The DNA for the CDR3 is TGTGCCAGCAGAGACAGGGCTAACCCCTACAATGAGCAGTTCTTC. The chain recombines TRBV2 with TRBJ2-1; 7 bases are a match to TRBD1. CDR3 length: 15 amino acids. Germline V gene data show CDR1 as SNHLY and CDR2 as FYNNEI. The J segment lost 2 bases and the V segment lost 6 bases, leaving 7 bases of the junction unmatched.

The V gene is TRBV15, the J gene TRBJ2-2, with 8 bases fitting TRBD1. This CDR3 comprises 17 residues. V gave up 0 bases and J gave up 1 base; unmatched junction bases: 4. Germline V CDR1 and CDR2: LNHNV, YYDKDF (reference sequence). The CDR3 DNA reads as TGTGCCACCAGCAGAGATTCAGGGGGCGTGAACACCGGGGAGCTGTTTTTT. It is translated as CATSRDSGGVNTGELFF.

V usage is TRBV7-9 and J usage is TRBJ2-1, with TRBD1 matching 8 bases. The CDR3 loop spans 15 amino acids. Germline V gene lookup returns CDR1 SEHNR and CDR2 FQNEAQ (reference sequence). V dropped 4 bases and J dropped 5; count of bases not matched to a gene: 7. CDR3 region: CASSSRTGSNNEQFF. The CDR3 coding sequence is TGTGCCAGCAGCTCCAGGACAGGGTCCAACAATGAGCAGTTCTTC.

The genes are TRBV28 and TRBJ2-7; 13 bases are shared with TRBD2. Trimming removed 2 bases from V and 11 bases from J; junction bases left unmatched: 9. Germline V gene data show CDR1 as MDHEN and CDR2 as SYDVKM. The CDR3 is 15 residues long. CDR3 residues: CASSLVTSGGDSKYF. Written as DNA, the CDR3 is TGTGCCAGCAGTTTAGTCACTAGCGGGGGGGATTCTAAGTACTTC.

The rearrangement uses TRBV30 and TRBJ2-3; D gene ambiguous. The V and J ends lost 0 bases and 4 bases respectively, with 5 bases between them. CDR3 length: 12 amino acids. Germline V gene lookup returns CDR1 GTSNPN and CDR2 SVGIG (reference sequence). CDR3 sequence reads: CAWSVPPDTQYF. For the CDR3, the DNA is TGTGCCTGGAGTGTACCCCCAGATACGCAGTATTTT.

The rearrangement links TRBV4-1 to TRBJ2-1, with D possibly being TRBD2 (5 bases). Deletions cut 0 bases from V and 10 bases from J, with 16 bases between. Looked up from germline, CDR1 is MGHRA and CDR2 is YSYEKL. The CDR3 is 15 amino acids. For the CDR3, the DNA is TGCGCCAGCAGCCAAGAAGTCCGAAGGAGGCGGGAGCAGTTCTTC. Amino acid sequence: CASSQEVRRRREQFF.

To note about this clone: Germline is not matched at one junction end, which may reflect a read error. The rearrangement links TRBV5-8 to TRBJ1-2; D may be TRBD1 (5 bases). The CDR3 extends over 14 amino acids. The germline V gene encodes CDR1 SGHTS and CDR2 YDEGEE. As DNA, the CDR3 is TGTGCCAGCAGCCCAGACATCGTATCGACAGCCCTCGGCTTC. This sequence encodes CASSPDIVSTALGF.

The chain has TRBV11-2 and TRBJ2-4; TRBD2 is a possible D gene (6 bases). Trimming removed 3 bases from V and 5 bases from J, with 11 bases in between. Germline assignment: CDR1 SGHAT and CDR2 FQNNGV. CDR3 length: 14 amino acids. The CDR3 loop reads CASSFGGVENIQYF. CDR3 coding DNA: TGTGCCAGCAGCTTCGGAGGGGTTGAAAACATTCAGTACTTC.